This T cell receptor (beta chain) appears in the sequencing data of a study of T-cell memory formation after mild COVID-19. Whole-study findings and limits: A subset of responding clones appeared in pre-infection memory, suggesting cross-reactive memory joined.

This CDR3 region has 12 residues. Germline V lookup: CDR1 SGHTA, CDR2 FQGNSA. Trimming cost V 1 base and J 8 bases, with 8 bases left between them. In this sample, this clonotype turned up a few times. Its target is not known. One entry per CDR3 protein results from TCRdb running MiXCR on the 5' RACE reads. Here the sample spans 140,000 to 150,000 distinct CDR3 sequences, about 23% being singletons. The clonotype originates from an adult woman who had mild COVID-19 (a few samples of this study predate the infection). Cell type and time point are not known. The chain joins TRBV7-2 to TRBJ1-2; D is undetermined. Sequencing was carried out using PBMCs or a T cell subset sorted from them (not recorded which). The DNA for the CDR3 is TGTGCCAGCAGCTTAGGCGGGTTGGGCTACACCTTC. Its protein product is CASSLGGLGYTF. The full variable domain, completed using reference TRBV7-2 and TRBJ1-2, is GAGVSQSPSNKVTEKGKDVELRCDPISGHTALYWYRQSLGQGLEFLIYFQGNSAPDKSGLPSDRFSAERTGGSVSTLTIQRTQQEDSAVYLCASSLGGLGYTFGSGTRLTVV.